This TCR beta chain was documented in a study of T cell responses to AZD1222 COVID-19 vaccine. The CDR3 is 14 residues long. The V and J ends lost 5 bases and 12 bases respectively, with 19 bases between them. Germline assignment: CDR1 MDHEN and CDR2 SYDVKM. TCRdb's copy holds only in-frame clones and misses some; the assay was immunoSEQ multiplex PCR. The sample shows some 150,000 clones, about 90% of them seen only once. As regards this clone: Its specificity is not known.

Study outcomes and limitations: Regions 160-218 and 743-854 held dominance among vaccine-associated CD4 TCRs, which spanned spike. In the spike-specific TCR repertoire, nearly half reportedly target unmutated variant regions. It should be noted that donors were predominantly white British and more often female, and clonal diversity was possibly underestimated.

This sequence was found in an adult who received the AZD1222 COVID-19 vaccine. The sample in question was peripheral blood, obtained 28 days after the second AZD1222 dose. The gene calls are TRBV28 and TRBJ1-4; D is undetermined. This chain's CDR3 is CASSKFEHPRELFF. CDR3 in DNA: TGTGCCAGCAGTAAATTCGAGCATCCAAGGGAACTGTTTTTT.